This T cell receptor (beta chain) was profiled in a study of shared clonotypes between healthy human individuals. For the study at large: Donors had three CD4 naive, three CD4 memory, two CD8 naive and one CD8 memory plate apiece. Overall study findings and caveats: Apart from blood, nothing was sampled; tissue repertoires likely differ. Between a few donors, naive CD4 clonotypes were shared at a level of around 4.9%.

Per the original data handling: Junction-only sequences without quality scores were provided by ImmunoSEQ, so filtering was different. Assay used: immunoSEQ multiplex PCR; TCRdb lists only in-frame clones, some missing. V and J calls and clone size follow that table, whereas D and trimming were derived from the DNA. The sample includes 2 million to 2.5 million clones, approximately 95% of them seen just once. The CDR3 spans 13 residues. In germline, CDR1 is KGHSH, CDR2 LQKENI. Trimming cost V 3 bases and J 2 bases, with 7 bases left between them. A note on this clone: Its antigen is as yet unknown.

Material: naive CD4+ T cells sorted from blood. Subset reported: CD45RA+ positively selected. The sequence was collected from a man between 18 and 29 years old in good health. The V and J genes are TRBV18 and TRBJ2-5; no clear D gene. CDR3 protein: CASSPGWQETQYF. CDR3 DNA: TGTGCCAGCTCACCGGGATGGCAAGAGACCCAGTACTTC.